Listed below are T cell receptor beta chains from one sample, sequenced in a study of blood T cell repertoires in COVID-19. Assay used: immunoSEQ multiplex PCR; TCRdb lists only in-frame clones, some missing. In the table there are under 300,000 clones, around 85% of which are singletons. Source material: peripheral blood. The origin of the receptors is an elderly woman with acute or convalescent COVID-19. CDR3s include the opening cysteine and the closing phenylalanine or tryptophan. D genes are given only for firm matches. The size of a clone is reported for some rows only, either as once, few or many, or as a class for expanded clones.

DNA: TGTGCCAGCAGCCAAGGCAAAGGACAGGGACGCACAGATACGCAGTATTTT
CDR3: CASSQGKGQGRTDTQYF
J: TRBJ2-3
D: TRBD1
size: NA
length: 17
V: TRBV3-1/TRBV3-2

DNA: TGCAGTGCTCCCTCCGACTATGGCTACACCTTC
CDR3: CSAPSDYGYTF
J: TRBJ1-2
D: NA
size: NA
length: 11
V: TRBV20-1

DNA: TGTGCCAGCAGCCGGGACAGGGAAGGACCCCTCCACTTT
CDR3: CASSRDREGPLHF
J: TRBJ1-6
D: TRBD1
size: NA
length: 13
V: TRBV7-9

DNA: TGTGCCAGCAGCCAGGGAGGGGGACACAGCAATCAGCCCCAGCATTTT
CDR3: CASSQGGGHSNQPQHF
J: TRBJ1-5
D: NA
size: NA
length: 16
V: TRBV28

DNA: TGTGCCAGCAGTGAAGACCCGGAGATGAACACTGAAGCTTTCTTT
CDR3: CASSEDPEMNTEAFF
J: TRBJ1-1
D: NA
size: once
length: 15
V: TRBV2

DNA: TGTGCCAGCACCCGGACAGTGAATGAAAAACTGTTTTTT
CDR3: CASTRTVNEKLFF
J: TRBJ1-4
D: NA
size: NA
length: 13
V: TRBV18

DNA: TGTGCCAGCAGCCAGGGGTCCCGGGGGAATCAGCCCCAGCATTTT
CDR3: CASSQGSRGNQPQHF
J: TRBJ1-5
D: NA
size: NA
length: 15
V: TRBV3-1/TRBV3-2

DNA: TGCGCCACCCCGACTAGCGGGGGGATGAGAAACACCGGGGAGCTGTTTTTT
CDR3: CATPTSGGMRNTGELFF
J: TRBJ2-2
D: TRBD2
size: NA
length: 17
V: TRBV5-1

DNA: TGTGCCACCAGTGATACCAGACTAGCGGGGGCCGTGAATGAGCAGTTCTTC
CDR3: CATSDTRLAGAVNEQFF
J: TRBJ2-1
D: TRBD2
size: NA
length: 17
V: TRBV24-1

DNA: TGTGCCTGGAGTGTACGGGGTGAAAAACTGTTTTTT
CDR3: CAWSVRGEKLFF
J: TRBJ1-4
D: NA
size: NA
length: 12
V: TRBV30

DNA: TGTGCCAGCAGTGCACCGGTGGGCCAGCCCCAGCATTTT
CDR3: CASSAPVGQPQHF
J: TRBJ1-5
D: NA
size: NA
length: 13
V: TRBV6-1

DNA: TGTGCCAGCAGGGACAGGGCCCCGAACACCGGGGAGCTGTTTTTT
CDR3: CASRDRAPNTGELFF
J: TRBJ2-2
D: TRBD1
size: NA
length: 15
V: TRBV2

DNA: TGTGCCACCATGGCCGCGGGGAACACTGAAGCTTTCTTT
CDR3: CATMAAGNTEAFF
J: TRBJ1-1
D: NA
size: NA
length: 13
V: TRBV24-1

DNA: TGTGCCAGCACCGGAGACAGGGGGGGGTCTCAGCCCCAGCATTTT
CDR3: CASTGDRGGSQPQHF
J: TRBJ1-5
D: TRBD1
size: NA
length: 15
V: TRBV2

DNA: TGTGCCAGCAGTCAGACACTGAACACCGGGGAGCTGTTTTTT
CDR3: CASSQTLNTGELFF
J: TRBJ2-2
D: NA
size: NA
length: 14
V: TRBV6-7

DNA: TGCAGCGGAGGGAACACTGAAGCTTTCTTT
CDR3: CSGGNTEAFF
J: TRBJ1-1
D: NA
size: few
length: 10
V: TRBV29-1

DNA: TGTGCCAGCAGTGAGGAGGGTTTTCAGCCCCAGCATTTT
CDR3: CASSEEGFQPQHF
J: TRBJ1-5
D: NA
size: NA
length: 13
V: TRBV2

DNA: TGTGCCTGGAGTGCCCCGGGACAGTTTTCACCCCTCCACTTT
CDR3: CAWSAPGQFSPLHF
J: TRBJ1-6
D: TRBD1
size: NA
length: 14
V: TRBV30

DNA: TGTGCCACCAGCAGAGGCCGGGGACAGGGGGCAGACGAGCAGTACTTC
CDR3: CATSRGRGQGADEQYF
J: TRBJ2-7
D: TRBD1
size: few
length: 16
V: TRBV15

DNA: TGCGCCAGCGGAGGGGCTCAAGGTGGTGAGCAGTTCTTC
CDR3: CASGGAQGGEQFF
J: TRBJ2-1
D: NA
size: NA
length: 13
V: TRBV5-1

DNA: TGTGCCAGCAGGATACAGGGAAGCGGCGAGCAGTACTTC
CDR3: CASRIQGSGEQYF
J: TRBJ2-7
D: NA
size: NA
length: 13
V: TRBV3-1/TRBV3-2

DNA: TGTGCCAGCAGTTTTTTCGGGGTCATGAACACTGAAGCTTTCTTT
CDR3: CASSFFGVMNTEAFF
J: TRBJ1-1
D: NA
size: NA
length: 15
V: TRBV28

DNA: TGTGCCAGCAGTGCGGGCGGCGGCCCCTACGAGCAGTACTTC
CDR3: CASSAGGGPYEQYF
J: TRBJ2-7
D: NA
size: NA
length: 14
V: TRBV28

DNA: TGTGCCAGCAAGTGGGCTCACTCTGGAAACACCATATATTTT
CDR3: CASKWAHSGNTIYF
J: TRBJ1-3
D: NA
size: few
length: 14
V: TRBV2

DNA: TGCAGCGTTGATGGAGTTCGGGGTGAGCAGTTCTTC
CDR3: CSVDGVRGEQFF
J: TRBJ2-1
D: NA
size: NA
length: 12
V: TRBV29-1

DNA: TGTGCCAGCAGTGTCCGTAACTTTGCGGGACAGAACTATGGCTACACCTTC
CDR3: CASSVRNFAGQNYGYTF
J: TRBJ1-2
D: TRBD1
size: NA
length: 17
V: TRBV6-1

DNA: TGTGCCAGCAGCTTAGAGGGGGCCCGCGGTTACGAGCAGTACTTC
CDR3: CASSLEGARGYEQYF
J: TRBJ2-7
D: TRBD1
size: NA
length: 15
V: TRBV7-9

DNA: TGTGCCAGCAGTTTGGCTCAGTTCTCTGGAAACACCATATATTTT
CDR3: CASSLAQFSGNTIYF
J: TRBJ1-3
D: NA
size: few
length: 15
V: TRBV28

DNA: TGTGCCAGCAGATCGACAGGGTTTGGAAACACCATATATTTT
CDR3: CASRSTGFGNTIYF
J: TRBJ1-3
D: TRBD1
size: NA
length: 14
V: TRBV6-6

DNA: TGTGCCAGCAGCCCGCGGAGCCTAGCGGCCCCTGAGCAGTTCTTC
CDR3: CASSPRSLAAPEQFF
J: TRBJ2-1
D: TRBD2
size: NA
length: 15
V: TRBV2

DNA: TGTGCCAGCAGCTTATCCCCTTTCAATCAGCCCCAGCATTTT
CDR3: CASSLSPFNQPQHF
J: TRBJ1-5
D: NA
size: NA
length: 14
V: TRBV11-2

DNA: TGTGCCTGCGTCCCAGGGGCACGGTCCTACGAGCAGTACTTC
CDR3: CACVPGARSYEQYF
J: TRBJ2-7
D: NA
size: NA
length: 14
V: TRBV30

DNA: TGTGCCAGCAGCCGGGAGGACAATCAGCCCCAGCATTTT
CDR3: CASSREDNQPQHF
J: TRBJ1-5
D: NA
size: NA
length: 13
V: TRBV2

DNA: TGTGCCAGCAGCTTCGGACTCCCGGGCGGCTACACCTTC
CDR3: CASSFGLPGGYTF
J: TRBJ1-2
D: NA
size: NA
length: 13
V: TRBV5-6

DNA: TGCGCCAGCAGCCAACCCAGGACAGGGCGCACGCAGTATTTT
CDR3: CASSQPRTGRTQYF
J: TRBJ2-3
D: TRBD1
size: once
length: 14
V: TRBV4-1

DNA: TGTGCCAGCAGTTTACGTCCCTATGGCTACACCTTC
CDR3: CASSLRPYGYTF
J: TRBJ1-2
D: NA
size: NA
length: 12
V: TRBV28

DNA: TGCGCCAGCAGCGCCGGACAGGGGACTGAAGCTTTCTTT
CDR3: CASSAGQGTEAFF
J: TRBJ1-1
D: TRBD1
size: NA
length: 13
V: TRBV5-1

DNA: TGTGCCAGCAGTGAAGACAGGGGGCAAAGACTATATGGCTACACCTTC
CDR3: CASSEDRGQRLYGYTF
J: TRBJ1-2
D: TRBD1
size: NA
length: 16
V: TRBV2

DNA: TGTGCCAGCAGCCAAGTCTTACGGGCAACTAATGAAAAACTGTTTTTT
CDR3: CASSQVLRATNEKLFF
J: TRBJ1-4
D: NA
size: NA
length: 16
V: TRBV4-2

DNA: TGTGCCAGCAGCTTGACGACAGGGTGGTACGAGCAGTACTTC
CDR3: CASSLTTGWYEQYF
J: TRBJ2-7
D: TRBD1
size: NA
length: 14
V: TRBV11-2

DNA: TGTGCCAGCAGGAGGAGGGTAAACACCGGGGAGCTGTTTTTT
CDR3: CASRRRVNTGELFF
J: TRBJ2-2
D: NA
size: NA
length: 14
V: TRBV2

DNA: TGTGCCTGGAGTGTGGGCAGGGAAGATGAAAAACTGTTTTTT
CDR3: CAWSVGREDEKLFF
J: TRBJ1-4
D: NA
size: NA
length: 14
V: TRBV30

DNA: TGTGCCAGCAGGCTAATGGGACAGGGGTATGGCTACACCTTC
CDR3: CASRLMGQGYGYTF
J: TRBJ1-2
D: TRBD1
size: NA
length: 14
V: TRBV28

DNA: TGCGCCAGCAGCTCTCCAACAGGGGCTGGCTACACCTTC
CDR3: CASSSPTGAGYTF
J: TRBJ1-2
D: TRBD1
size: NA
length: 13
V: TRBV5-1

DNA: TGTGCCAGTAGTGCTACAGGGGTTGCGAACACTGAAGCTTTCTTT
CDR3: CASSATGVANTEAFF
J: TRBJ1-1
D: TRBD1
size: NA
length: 15
V: TRBV19

DNA: TGTGCCAGCAGCTTTCGGCCGGGAGCCTACAATGAGCAGTTCTTC
CDR3: CASSFRPGAYNEQFF
J: TRBJ2-1
D: NA
size: NA
length: 15
V: TRBV11-1

DNA: TGTGCCAGCAGCCCCCGGACTAGCGGGGGGGCCGTAGCTGATACGCAGTATTTT
CDR3: CASSPRTSGGAVADTQYF
J: TRBJ2-3
D: TRBD2
size: NA
length: 18
V: TRBV7-8

DNA: TGTGCCAGCAGTTCCGACTATGGCTACACCTTC
CDR3: CASSSDYGYTF
J: TRBJ1-2
D: NA
size: NA
length: 11
V: TRBV6-5

DNA: TGTGCCAGCAGCCCCGCGGGGGCGGATCAGCCCCAGCATTTT
CDR3: CASSPAGADQPQHF
J: TRBJ1-5
D: NA
size: NA
length: 14
V: TRBV28

DNA: TGTGCCAGCAGCCAGGAGGGTGGAGCTCCCTATGGCTACACCTTC
CDR3: CASSQEGGAPYGYTF
J: TRBJ1-2
D: NA
size: NA
length: 15
V: TRBV5-5

DNA: TGTGCCAGCAGTTCTCCAGGGAAGGGGTACCAAGAGACCCAGTACTTC
CDR3: CASSSPGKGYQETQYF
J: TRBJ2-5
D: NA
size: NA
length: 16
V: TRBV27

DNA: TGTGCCAGCAGTTTGGGAGGGAACTATGGCTACACCTTC
CDR3: CASSLGGNYGYTF
J: TRBJ1-2
D: NA
size: NA
length: 13
V: TRBV12-3/TRBV12-4

DNA: TGTGCCAGCAGTTTGACAGTTGGAAACACCATATATTTT
CDR3: CASSLTVGNTIYF
J: TRBJ1-3
D: NA
size: NA
length: 13
V: TRBV28

DNA: TGTGCCAGCAGCCGACAGTCCGATAGCAATCAGCCCCAGCATTTT
CDR3: CASSRQSDSNQPQHF
J: TRBJ1-5
D: NA
size: once
length: 15
V: TRBV7-6

DNA: TGTGCCAGCAGCTTAGGTTATTCGGGCACCGGGGAGCTGTTTTTT
CDR3: CASSLGYSGTGELFF
J: TRBJ2-2
D: NA
size: NA
length: 15
V: TRBV7-9